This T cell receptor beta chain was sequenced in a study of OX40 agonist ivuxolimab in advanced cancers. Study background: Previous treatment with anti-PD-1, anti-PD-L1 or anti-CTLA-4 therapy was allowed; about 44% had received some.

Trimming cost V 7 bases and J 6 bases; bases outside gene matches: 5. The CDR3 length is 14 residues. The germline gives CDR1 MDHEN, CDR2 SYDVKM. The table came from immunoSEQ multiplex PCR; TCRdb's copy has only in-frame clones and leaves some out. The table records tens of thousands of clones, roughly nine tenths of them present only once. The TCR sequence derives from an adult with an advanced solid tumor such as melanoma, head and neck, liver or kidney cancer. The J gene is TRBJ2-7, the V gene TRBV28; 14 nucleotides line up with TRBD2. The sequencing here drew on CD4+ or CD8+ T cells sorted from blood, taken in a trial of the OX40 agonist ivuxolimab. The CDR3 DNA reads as TGTGCCAGCATTCCGGGACTAGCGGGAGTCGAGCAGTACTTC. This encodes CASIPGLAGVEQYF.